The TCR beta chain under discussion was sequenced for a study of blood T cell repertoires in COVID-19. Study-level background: Samples representing acute and convalescent COVID-19 were sourced from the United States, Italy and Spain. Nucleic acid was either cDNA or gDNA, and it came from T cells, B-cell-depleted T cells, or PBMCs.

Using immunoSEQ multiplex PCR, the repertoire was profiled, and TCRdb retains in-frame clones only, with some absent. Of some 200,000 clones listed, roughly 85% are singletons. During the 2 weeks before they entered the study, exposed participants had met someone with a PCR-confirmed or clinician-diagnosed COVID-19 case. The receptor was isolated from a woman in her fifties or sixties who had been exposed to COVID-19. Sequencing was carried out using PBMCs or T cells enriched from blood (not recorded which).

CDR3 sequence (DNA): TGTGCCATCGGCAGGGGTAATAGCAATCAGCCCCAGCATTTT. It is translated as CAIGRGNSNQPQHF. The J gene is TRBJ1-5, the V gene TRBV10-3; TRBD1 is a possible D gene (6 bases). The CDR3 is 14 residues long. The V gene's germline CDR1 is ENHRY and CDR2 SYGVKD. Trimming removed 8 bases from V and 0 bases from J, with 11 bases in between.